The clone carrying this T cell receptor (beta chain) was found many times. What it recognizes is unknown. This specimen belongs to a study of Graves' ophthalmopathy and Graves' hyperthyroidism. Points from the study as a whole: Ophthalmopathy was separated from stable hyperthyroidism by a 13-signature model with around 89% sensitivity and 75% to 83% specificity.

The V end lost 4 bases, the J end lost 7 bases, and 11 bases lay between the germline ends. The germline V gene encodes CDR1 MDHEN and CDR2 SYDVKM. The CDR3 sequence is 12 residues long. RNA transcripts were the template, and TCR beta CDR3 regions were amplified from them. Second-round multiplex PCR came after a first-round RT-PCR that employed HTBI primers. TCRdb re-derived calls from the multiplex PCR reads in MiXCR, one entry per CDR3 protein. The data contain roughly 500,000 distinct CDR3 sequences, 13% to 15% of them singletons. The chain joins TRBV28 to TRBJ2-7, with D tentatively TRBD2 (6 bases). Sequenced sample: blood. This TCR derives from a woman aged 25-40 years with Graves' ophthalmopathy. As DNA, the CDR3 is TGTGCCAGCAGTTATAAGCGGGCGGAGCAGTACTTC. Residues: CASSYKRAEQYF.